This entry is about one T cell receptor (beta chain). The protocol was immunoSEQ multiplex PCR, while the TCRdb copy is restricted to in-frame clones and leaves out a portion. The table has approximately 51,000 clones, approximately 94% seen once; the top ten hold around 0.6%. This entry is derived from a study of T cell changes during pregnancy in multiple sclerosis. The CDR3 covers 13 residues. The ends were cut back, 0 bases at V and 4 bases at J, with 6 bases in the middle. The germline gives CDR1 SGHNT, CDR2 YENEEA. The gene calls are TRBV11-3 and TRBJ1-1; no definite D call. This specimen was CD4+ T cells from peripheral blood mononuclear cells, taken in the second trimester of pregnancy. This receptor was obtained from a female donor with multiple sclerosis, enrolled in a pregnancy study. CDR3 residues: CASSLESGTEAFF. The CDR3, as DNA: TGTGCCAGCAGCTTAGAATCGGGCACTGAAGCTTTCTTT.